These 5 T cell receptor beta chains came from one sample sequenced in a study of blood T cell repertoires in COVID-19. Clones were read by immunoSEQ multiplex PCR, and TCRdb kept only the in-frame ones, dropping some. Found here are over 30,000 clones, about 88% of them singletons; the top ten hold roughly an eighth. Sequencing was done on a sample of peripheral blood. These receptors came from a human donor with active COVID-19. The donor label of this sample is uncertain.

The rearrangement joins TRBV7-2 to TRBJ2-3; TRBD1 matches at 8 bases. The CDR3 runs to 15 residues. The V segment lost 5 bases and the J segment 0 bases; nucleotides outside the gene matches: 4. CDR1 and CDR2 (germline): SGHTA, FQGNSA. The CDR3 sequence: CASSPRTGSTDTQYF. In nucleotides, the CDR3 is TGTGCCAGCAGCCCCCGGACAGGGAGCACAGATACGCAGTATTTT.

The V gene is TRBV4-1, the J gene TRBJ1-3, with no clear D. The CDR3 consists of 13 residues. Per germline, CDR1 MGHRA and CDR2 YSYEKL. Trimming removed 4 bases from V and 4 bases from J, with 8 bases in between. The CDR3, as DNA: TGCGCCAGCAGCCCTACCCTGGGAAACACCATATATTTT. Encoded protein: CASSPTLGNTIYF.

The J gene is TRBJ2-1, the V gene TRBV3-1 (or the pseudogene TRBV3-2); a weak D match, TRBD2 (6 bases). There are 16 residues in the CDR3. In germline, CDR1 is LGHDT, CDR2 YNNKEL (reference sequence). Trimming left V 4 bases short and J 3 bases short, with 16 bases between. As DNA, the CDR3 is TGTGCCAGCAGCCCGACCGATGGGGGGTTCTACAATGAGCAGTTCTTC. It specifies CASSPTDGGFYNEQFF.

This chain joins TRBV28 and TRBJ2-3; D is unclear. Trimming removed 6 bases at V and 2 bases at J, with 12 bases between. CDR1 and CDR2 (germline): MDHEN, SYDVKM. The CDR3 contains 14 residues. The CDR3 is CASSPVGSTDTQYF. In nucleotides, the CDR3 is TGTGCCAGCAGCCCGGTCGGGTCCACAGATACGCAGTATTTT.

The V gene is TRBV5-4, the J gene TRBJ1-1; possible D gene TRBD1, 6 bases. Germline V CDR1 and CDR2: SGHNT, YYREEE (reference sequence). The length of the CDR3 is 14 residues. The V gene lost 4 bases and the J gene lost 4 bases, with 14 bases spanning the gap. CDR3 sequence reads: CASSADRIGTEAFF. Here the CDR3 DNA reads TGTGCCAGCAGCGCCGACAGGATAGGCACTGAAGCTTTCTTT. The variable domain in full, completed from reference TRBV5-4 and TRBJ1-1, reads ETGVTQSPTHLIKTRGQQVTLRCSSQSGHNTVSWYQQALGQGPQFIFQYYREEENGRGNFPPRFSGLQFPNYSSELNVNALELDDSALYLCASSADRIGTEAFFGQGTRLTVV.